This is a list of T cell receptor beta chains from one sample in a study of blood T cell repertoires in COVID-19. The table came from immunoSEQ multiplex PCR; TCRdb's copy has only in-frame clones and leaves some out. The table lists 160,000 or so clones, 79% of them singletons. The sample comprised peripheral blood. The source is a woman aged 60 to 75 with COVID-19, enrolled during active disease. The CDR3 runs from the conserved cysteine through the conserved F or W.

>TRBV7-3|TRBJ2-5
CASSLNREETQYF
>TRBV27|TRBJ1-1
CASSRSTGVVNTEAFF
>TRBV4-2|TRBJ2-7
CASSQEPSGLTYEQYF
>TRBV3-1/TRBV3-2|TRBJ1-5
CASSHRGGNQPQHF
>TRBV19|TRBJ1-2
CASSIDPGRASGYTF
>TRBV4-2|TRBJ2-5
CASSQYPVSGAGGRQETQYF
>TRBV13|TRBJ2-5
CASSRGQGGETQYF
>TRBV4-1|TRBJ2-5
CASSQEWTGYQETQYF
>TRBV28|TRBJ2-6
CASSLLDSGANVLTF
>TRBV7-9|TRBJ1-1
CATPEEGSNAEAFF
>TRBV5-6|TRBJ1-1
CASSPTVMNTEAFF
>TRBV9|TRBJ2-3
CASSSVGGSSTDTQYF
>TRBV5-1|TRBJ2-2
CASSGQNTGELFF
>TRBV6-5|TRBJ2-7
CATGIHEQYF
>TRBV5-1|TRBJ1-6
CASSLGGGSEDSPLHF
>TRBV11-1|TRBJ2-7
CASSFRQGTEQYF
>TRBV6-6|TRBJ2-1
CASSPTSGGAGNEQFF
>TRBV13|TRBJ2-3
CASSHRALGSTDTQYF
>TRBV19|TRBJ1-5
CASSIAAGGQPQHF
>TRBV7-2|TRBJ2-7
CASSPYLEGEQYF
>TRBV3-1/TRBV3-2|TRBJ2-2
CASRQTGGELFF
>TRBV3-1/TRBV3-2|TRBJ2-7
CASSQGLQGSHEQYF